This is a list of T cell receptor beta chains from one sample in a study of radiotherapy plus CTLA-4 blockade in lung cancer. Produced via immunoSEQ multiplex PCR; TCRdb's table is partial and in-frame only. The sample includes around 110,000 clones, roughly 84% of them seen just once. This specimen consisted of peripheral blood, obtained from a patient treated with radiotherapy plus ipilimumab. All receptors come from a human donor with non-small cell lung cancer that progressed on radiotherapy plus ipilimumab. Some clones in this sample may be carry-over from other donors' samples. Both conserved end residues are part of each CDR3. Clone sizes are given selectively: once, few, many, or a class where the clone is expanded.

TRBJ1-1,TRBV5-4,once,CASSFDGTGMNTEAFF
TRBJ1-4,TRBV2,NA,CASRAQGIGEKLFF
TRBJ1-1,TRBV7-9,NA,CASSLGTLGAFF
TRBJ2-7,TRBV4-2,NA,CASSHDRLSYEQYF
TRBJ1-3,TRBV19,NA,CASSIAQGPTSGNTIYF
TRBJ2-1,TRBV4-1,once,CASSQDWGVTYNEQFF
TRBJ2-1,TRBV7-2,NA,CASTEAGGAYNEQFF
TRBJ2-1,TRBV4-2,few,CASSQEDRAFYGEQFF
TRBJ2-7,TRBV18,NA,CASSASGGATTGEQYF
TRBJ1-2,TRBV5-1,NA,CASSFTGGDGYTF
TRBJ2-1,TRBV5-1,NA,CASTPGGAYNEQFF
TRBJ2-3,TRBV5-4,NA,CASSNSGGITDTQYF
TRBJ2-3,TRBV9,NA,CASSVGGTTDTQYF
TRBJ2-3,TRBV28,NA,CASSLPGTDTQYF
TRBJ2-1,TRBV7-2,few,CASSLVSGGNSHNEQFF
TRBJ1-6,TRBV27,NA,CASSLIGRESPLHF
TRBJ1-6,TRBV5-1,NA,CASSLDGQGRNSPLHF
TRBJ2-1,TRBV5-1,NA,CASSPGPGGVNNEQFF
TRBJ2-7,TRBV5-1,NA,CASSLARTRISYEQYF
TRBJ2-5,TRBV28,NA,CASRRLAGSETQYF
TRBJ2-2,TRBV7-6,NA,CASSPQLGSNTGELFF
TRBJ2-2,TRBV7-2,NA,CASSLAAQLTGELFF
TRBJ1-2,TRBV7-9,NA,CASSPAYGYTF
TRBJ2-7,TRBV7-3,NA,CASSLIPGAGEQYF
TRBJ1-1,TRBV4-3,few,CASSQGVSEAFF
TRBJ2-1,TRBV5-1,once,CASSATGLAGDNEQFF
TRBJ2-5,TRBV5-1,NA,CASSLGADPQETQYF
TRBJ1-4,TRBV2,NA,CASMGRVHNEKLFF
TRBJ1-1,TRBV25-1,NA,CASSEQGAHTEAFF